This entry describes one T cell receptor beta chain. Its target is not known. Time point in this sample: newly diagnosed GD, antithyroid drugs for less than 3 months. From RNA extracted from PBMCs, the TCR library was made. This sample stems from a study of regulatory T cells in long-lasting Graves disease. Study-level background: Recently diagnosed Graves' patients had received antithyroid drugs for under 3 months. Findings of the study overall: It was peripheral blood alone, not thyroid tissue, that was studied.

Looked up from germline, CDR1 is DFQATT and CDR2 is SNEGSKA (reference sequence). This CDR3 region has 14 residues. V dropped 0 bases and J dropped 6; count of bases not matched to a gene: 5. TCR beta libraries were built with iRepertoire HTBI primers and Arm-PCR of CDR3 regions. TCRdb recomputed calls from the multiplex PCR reads with MiXCR, one row per CDR3 protein. The sample holds roughly 410,000 distinct CDR3 sequences, 14% to 15% seen once. This sample also belongs to another study, concerning T cells in Graves' hyperthyroidism and ophthalmopathy. That work contributes: Diagnosis of hyperthyroidism was new in patients aged 18 to 65, and its duration was under 2 months.

Here the sequenced sample was peripheral blood mononuclear cells (PBMCs), taken at new diagnosis, from a patient treated with antithyroid drugs. The source of this sequence is a woman aged 40-49 years with Graves disease. This sequence joins TRBV20-1 and TRBJ1-5; 7 bases match TRBD1. The CDR3 sequence is CSARDPDRSQPQHF. CDR3 nucleotide sequence: TGCAGTGCTAGAGATCCGGACAGGTCTCAGCCCCAGCATTTT.